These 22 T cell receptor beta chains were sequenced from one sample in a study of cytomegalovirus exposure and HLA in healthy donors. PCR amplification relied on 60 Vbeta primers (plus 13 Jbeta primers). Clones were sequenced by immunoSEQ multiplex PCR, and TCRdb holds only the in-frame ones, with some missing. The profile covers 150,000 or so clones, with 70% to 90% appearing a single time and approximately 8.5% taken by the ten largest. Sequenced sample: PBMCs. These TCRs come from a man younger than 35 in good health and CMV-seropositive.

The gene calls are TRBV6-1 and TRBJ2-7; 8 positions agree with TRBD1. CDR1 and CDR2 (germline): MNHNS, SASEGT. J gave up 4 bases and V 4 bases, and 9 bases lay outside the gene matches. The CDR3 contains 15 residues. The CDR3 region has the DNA TGTGCCAGCAGTGTTACCGGGACAGGTGCGTACGAGCAGTACTTC. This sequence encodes CASSVTGTGAYEQYF.

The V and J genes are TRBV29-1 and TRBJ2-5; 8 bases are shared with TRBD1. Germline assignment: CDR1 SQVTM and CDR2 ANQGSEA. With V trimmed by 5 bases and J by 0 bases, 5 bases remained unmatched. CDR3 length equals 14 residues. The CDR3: CSVSTGGNQETQYF. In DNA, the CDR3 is TGCAGCGTTTCTACAGGGGGGAACCAAGAGACCCAGTACTTC.

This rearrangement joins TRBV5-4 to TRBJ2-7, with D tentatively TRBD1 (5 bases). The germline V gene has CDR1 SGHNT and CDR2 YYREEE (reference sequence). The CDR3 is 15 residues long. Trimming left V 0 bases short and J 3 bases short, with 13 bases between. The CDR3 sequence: CASSLALGQGYEQYF. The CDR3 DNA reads TGTGCCAGCAGCTTGGCCCTGGGGCAGGGCTACGAGCAGTACTTC.

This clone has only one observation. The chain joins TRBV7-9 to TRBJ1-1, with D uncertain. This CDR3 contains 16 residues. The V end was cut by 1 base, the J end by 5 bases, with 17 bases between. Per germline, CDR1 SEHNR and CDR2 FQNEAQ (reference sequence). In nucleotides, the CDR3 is TGTGCCAGCAGCTTAGAAGTGACGCGAGGGAGGACTGAAGCTTTCTTT. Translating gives CASSLEVTRGRTEAFF.

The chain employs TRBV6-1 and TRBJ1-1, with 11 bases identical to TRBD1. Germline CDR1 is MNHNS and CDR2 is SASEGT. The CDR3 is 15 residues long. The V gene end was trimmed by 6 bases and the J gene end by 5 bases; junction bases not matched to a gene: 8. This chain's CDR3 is CASRPGQGAGTEAFF. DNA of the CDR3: TGTGCCAGCAGGCCAGGACAGGGGGCCGGTACTGAAGCTTTCTTT.

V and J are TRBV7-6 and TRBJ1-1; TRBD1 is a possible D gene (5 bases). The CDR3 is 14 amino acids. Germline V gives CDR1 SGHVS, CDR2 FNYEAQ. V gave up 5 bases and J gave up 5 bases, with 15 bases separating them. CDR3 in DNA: TGTGCCAGCAGCCCCCTATCCGGGGGGACTGAAGCTTTCTTT. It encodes CASSPLSGGTEAFF.

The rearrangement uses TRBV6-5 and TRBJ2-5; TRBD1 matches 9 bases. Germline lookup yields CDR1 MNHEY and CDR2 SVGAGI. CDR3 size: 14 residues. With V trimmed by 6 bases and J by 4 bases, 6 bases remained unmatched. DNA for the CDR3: TGTGCCAGCAGCCTACAGGGGGCGTCAGAGACCCAGTACTTC. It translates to CASSLQGASETQYF.

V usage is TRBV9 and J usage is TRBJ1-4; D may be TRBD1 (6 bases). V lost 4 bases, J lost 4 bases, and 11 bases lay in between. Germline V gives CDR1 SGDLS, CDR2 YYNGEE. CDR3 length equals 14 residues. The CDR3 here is CASSTGHSNEKLFF. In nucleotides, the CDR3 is TGTGCCAGCAGCACGGGACATAGTAATGAAAAACTGTTTTTT.

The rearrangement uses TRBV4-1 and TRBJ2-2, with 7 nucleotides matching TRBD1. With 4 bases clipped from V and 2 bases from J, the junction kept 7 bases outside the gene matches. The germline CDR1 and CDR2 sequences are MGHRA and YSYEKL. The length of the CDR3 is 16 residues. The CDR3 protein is CASSLSGTVNTGELFF. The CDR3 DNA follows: TGCGCCAGCAGCCTATCCGGGACAGTCAACACCGGGGAGCTGTTTTTT.

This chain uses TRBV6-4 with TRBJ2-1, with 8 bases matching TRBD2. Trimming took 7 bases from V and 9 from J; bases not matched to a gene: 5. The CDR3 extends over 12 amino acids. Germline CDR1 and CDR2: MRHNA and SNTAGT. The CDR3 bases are TGTGCCAGCAAAGAAAGCGGGGGTGAGCAGTTCTTC. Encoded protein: CASKESGGEQFF.

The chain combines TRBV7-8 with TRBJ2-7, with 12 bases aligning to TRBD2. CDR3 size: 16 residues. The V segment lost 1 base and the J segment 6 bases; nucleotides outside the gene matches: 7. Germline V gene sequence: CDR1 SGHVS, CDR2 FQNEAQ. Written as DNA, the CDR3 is TGTGCCAGCAGCTTAGTACTAGCGGGGGGCATTGGCGAGCAGTACTTC. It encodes CASSLVLAGGIGEQYF.

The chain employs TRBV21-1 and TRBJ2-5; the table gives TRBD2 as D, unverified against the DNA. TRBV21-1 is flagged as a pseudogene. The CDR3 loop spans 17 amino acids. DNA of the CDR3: TGTGCCAGCAGCAAAACGGGGACGGGAGGGGTCGGGGAGACCCAGTACTTC. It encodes CASSKTGTGGVGETQYF.

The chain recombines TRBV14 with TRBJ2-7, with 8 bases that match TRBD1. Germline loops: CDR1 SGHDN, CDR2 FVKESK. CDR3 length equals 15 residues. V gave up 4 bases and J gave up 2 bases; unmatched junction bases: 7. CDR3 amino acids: CASSRQGWYTYEQYF. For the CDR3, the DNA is TGTGCCAGCAGCCGACAGGGGTGGTACACCTACGAGCAGTACTTC.

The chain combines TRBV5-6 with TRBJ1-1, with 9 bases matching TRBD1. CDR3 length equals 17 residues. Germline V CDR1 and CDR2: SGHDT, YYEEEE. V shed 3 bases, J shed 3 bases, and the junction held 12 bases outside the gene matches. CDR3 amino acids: CASSSVGGTGLDTEAFF. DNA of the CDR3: TGTGCCAGCAGCTCCGTTGGCGGGACAGGGTTGGACACTGAAGCTTTCTTT.

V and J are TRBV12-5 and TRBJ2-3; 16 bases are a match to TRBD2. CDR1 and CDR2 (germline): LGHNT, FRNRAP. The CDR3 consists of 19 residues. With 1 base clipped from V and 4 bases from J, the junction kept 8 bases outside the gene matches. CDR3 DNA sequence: TGTGCTAGTGGTTTGGGGTTGGGACTAGCGGGGGGGCGAGCAGATACGCAGTATTTT. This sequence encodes CASGLGLGLAGGRADTQYF.

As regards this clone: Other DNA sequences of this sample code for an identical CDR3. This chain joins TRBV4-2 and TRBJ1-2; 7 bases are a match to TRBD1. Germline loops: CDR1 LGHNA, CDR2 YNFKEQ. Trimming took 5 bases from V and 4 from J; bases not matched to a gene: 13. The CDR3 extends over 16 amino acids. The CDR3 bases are TGTGCCAGCAGCTTGCAGGGGGTGGATCGTGGCTATGGCTACACCTTC. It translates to CASSLQGVDRGYGYTF.

In DNA form, the CDR3 reads TGCGCCATTCTAGGGGAATGGTCCTACAATGAGCAGTTCTTC. This codes for CAILGEWSYNEQFF. The rearrangement links TRBV10-1 to TRBJ2-1; D is perhaps TRBD1 (5 bases). The germline V and J ends were trimmed by 10 bases and 1 base, with 14 bases remaining between them. The germline V gene encodes CDR1 WNHNN and CDR2 SYGVQD (reference sequence). The CDR3 is made up of 14 amino acids.

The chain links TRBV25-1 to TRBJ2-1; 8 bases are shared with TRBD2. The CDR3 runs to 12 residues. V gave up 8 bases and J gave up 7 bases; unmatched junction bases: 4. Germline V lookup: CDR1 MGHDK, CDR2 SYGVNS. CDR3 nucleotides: TGTGCCAGCGCGGGGGGCTCGAATGAGCAGTTCTTC. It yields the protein CASAGGSNEQFF.

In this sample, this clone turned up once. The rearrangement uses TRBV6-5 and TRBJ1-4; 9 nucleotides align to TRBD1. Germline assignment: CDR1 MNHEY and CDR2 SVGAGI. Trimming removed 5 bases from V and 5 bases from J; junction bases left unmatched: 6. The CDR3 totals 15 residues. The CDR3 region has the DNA TGTGCCAGCAGTATGAGGACAGGGGCGAATGAAAAACTGTTTTTT. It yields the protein CASSMRTGANEKLFF.

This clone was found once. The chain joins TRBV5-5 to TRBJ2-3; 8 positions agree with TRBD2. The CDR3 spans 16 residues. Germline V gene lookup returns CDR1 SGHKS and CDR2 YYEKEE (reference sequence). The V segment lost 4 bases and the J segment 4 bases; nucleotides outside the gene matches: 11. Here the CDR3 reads CASSPRGATVADTQYF. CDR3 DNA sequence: TGTGCCAGCAGCCCGCGGGGGGCCACGGTTGCAGATACGCAGTATTTT.

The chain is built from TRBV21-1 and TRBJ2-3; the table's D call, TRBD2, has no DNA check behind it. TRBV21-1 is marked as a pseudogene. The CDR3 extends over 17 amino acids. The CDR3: CASSKAQTLIVADTQYF. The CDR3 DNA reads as TGTGCCAGCAGCAAAGCCCAGACTCTTATCGTGGCAGATACGCAGTATTTT.

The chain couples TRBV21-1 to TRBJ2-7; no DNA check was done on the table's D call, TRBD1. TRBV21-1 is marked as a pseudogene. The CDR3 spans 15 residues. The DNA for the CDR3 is TGTGCCAGCAGCCGCGGGGACAGGGGAGATGACGAGCAGTACTTC. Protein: CASSRGDRGDDEQYF.